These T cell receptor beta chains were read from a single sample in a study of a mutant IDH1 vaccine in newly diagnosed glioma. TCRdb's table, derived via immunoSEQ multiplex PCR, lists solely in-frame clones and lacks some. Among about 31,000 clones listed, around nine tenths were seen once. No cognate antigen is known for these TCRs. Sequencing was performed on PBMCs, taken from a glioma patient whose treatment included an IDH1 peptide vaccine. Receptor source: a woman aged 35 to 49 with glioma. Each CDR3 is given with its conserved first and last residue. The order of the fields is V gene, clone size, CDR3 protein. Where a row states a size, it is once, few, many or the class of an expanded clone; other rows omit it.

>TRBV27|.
CASSPRTGARGETQYF
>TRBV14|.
CASSQDLADNSPLHF
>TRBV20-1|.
CSAPLGLEQYF
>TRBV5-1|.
CASSLAGAIDTQYF
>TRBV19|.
CASSIPRSSTDTQYF
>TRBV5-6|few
CASSRKTLNTEAFF
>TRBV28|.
CASSLAGAADTQYF
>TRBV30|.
CAWTRQGAGDTQYF
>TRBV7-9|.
CASRDRMNEKLFF
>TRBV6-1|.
CASSEFREKLFF
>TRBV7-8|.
CASSLVGNTIYF
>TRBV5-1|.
CASSFLPGGSNQPQHF
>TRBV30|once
CAWSITVGVGGYTF
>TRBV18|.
CASSPQTGYSPLHF
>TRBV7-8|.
CASWTGGETEAFF
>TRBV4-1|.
CASSQDIGSNTEAFF
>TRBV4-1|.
CASSQGLQETQYF
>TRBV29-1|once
CSVATHGETQYF
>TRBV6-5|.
CASSINRGLAEAFF
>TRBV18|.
CASSPDKGNEKLFF
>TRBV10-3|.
CAIREKFGAGGPTGELFF
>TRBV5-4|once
CASSSDSIPAGELFF
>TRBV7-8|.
CASSLARGLSNQPQHF
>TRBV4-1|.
CASSLTRGDRGEQYF
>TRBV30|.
CAWRGQLEAFF
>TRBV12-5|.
CASVAGFAKNIQYF
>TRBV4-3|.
CASSQSGGIPPQYF
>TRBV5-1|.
CASSSAGGRGTDTQYF
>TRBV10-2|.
CASSDRADQPQHF
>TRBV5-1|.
CASSLASGGKSYNEQFF
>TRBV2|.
CASNRRAESSYEQYF
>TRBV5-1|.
CASSLLGGTEAFF
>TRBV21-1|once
CASRGAGYGYTF
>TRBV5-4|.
CASSPLGGGAQETQYF
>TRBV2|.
CASRRMESTDTQYF
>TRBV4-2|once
CASSQAKYRGNTEAFF
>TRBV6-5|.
CASSRQQWGTQYF
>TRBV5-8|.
CASSKMGSAEAFF
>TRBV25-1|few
CASSGVVTEAFF
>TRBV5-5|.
CASSSIGGVSYNSPLHF
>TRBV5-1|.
CASSPQGNTEAFF
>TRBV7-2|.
CASSLVPGRYNSPLHF
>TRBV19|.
CASSRTGQYNEQFF
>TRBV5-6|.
CASSGTGGAYNEQFF
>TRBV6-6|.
CASSYSRGGETQYF
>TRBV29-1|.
CSVEDRIFTDTQYF
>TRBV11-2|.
CASSVDRVVGGEAFF
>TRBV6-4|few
CASSKGENTEAFF
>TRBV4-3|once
CASSRDRTGEGYEQYF
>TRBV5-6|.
CASSLVLGYEQYF
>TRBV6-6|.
CASRPDRRTGELFF
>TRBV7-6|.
CASSLNRGATSTDTQYF